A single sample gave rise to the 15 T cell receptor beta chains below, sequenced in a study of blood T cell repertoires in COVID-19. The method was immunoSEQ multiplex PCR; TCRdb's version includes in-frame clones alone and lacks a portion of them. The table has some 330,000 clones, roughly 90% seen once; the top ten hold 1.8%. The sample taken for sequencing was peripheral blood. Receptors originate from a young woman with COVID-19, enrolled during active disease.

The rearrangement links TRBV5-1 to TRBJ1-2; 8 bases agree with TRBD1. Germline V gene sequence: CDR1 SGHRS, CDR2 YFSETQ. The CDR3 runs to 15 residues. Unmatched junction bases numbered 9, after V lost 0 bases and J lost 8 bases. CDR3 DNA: TGCGCCAGCAGCTTGGTTGCGACAGGGGAGATCGGCTACACCTTC. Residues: CASSLVATGEIGYTF.

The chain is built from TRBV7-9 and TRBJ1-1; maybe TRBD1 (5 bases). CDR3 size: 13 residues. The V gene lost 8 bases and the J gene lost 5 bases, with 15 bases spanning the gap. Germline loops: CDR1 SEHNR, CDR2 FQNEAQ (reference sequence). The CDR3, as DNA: TGTGCCAGCCACACGGCCGCAGGGACTGAAGCTTTCTTT. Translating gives CASHTAAGTEAFF.

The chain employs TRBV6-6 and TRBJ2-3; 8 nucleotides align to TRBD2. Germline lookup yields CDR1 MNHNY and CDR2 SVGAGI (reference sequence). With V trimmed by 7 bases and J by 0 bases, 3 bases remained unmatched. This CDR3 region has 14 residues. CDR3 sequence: CASTERGSTDTQYF. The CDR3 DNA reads TGTGCCAGCACCGAGCGGGGGAGCACAGATACGCAGTATTTT.

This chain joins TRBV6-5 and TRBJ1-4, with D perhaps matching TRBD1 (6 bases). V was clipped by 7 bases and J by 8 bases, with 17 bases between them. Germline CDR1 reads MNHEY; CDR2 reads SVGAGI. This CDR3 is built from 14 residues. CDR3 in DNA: TGTGCCAGCAACAACAGGGCCGAGGGCGAAAAACTGTTTTTT. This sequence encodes CASNNRAEGEKLFF.

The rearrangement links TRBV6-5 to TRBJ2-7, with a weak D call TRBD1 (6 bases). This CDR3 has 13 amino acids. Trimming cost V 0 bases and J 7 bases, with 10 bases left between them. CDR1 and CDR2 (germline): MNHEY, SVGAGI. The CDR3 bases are TGTGCCAGCAGTTACTCTTTGCAGGGGGAGCAGTACGTC. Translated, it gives CASSYSLQGEQYV.

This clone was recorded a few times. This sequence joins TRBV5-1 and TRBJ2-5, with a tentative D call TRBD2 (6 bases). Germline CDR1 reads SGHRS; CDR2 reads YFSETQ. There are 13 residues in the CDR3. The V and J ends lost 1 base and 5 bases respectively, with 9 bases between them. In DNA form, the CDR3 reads TGCGCCAGCAGCTTGACTAGCCGGGAGACCCAGTACTTC. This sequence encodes CASSLTSRETQYF.

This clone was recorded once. This chain's CDR3 is CASSAGTAGNQPQHF. The DNA for the CDR3 is TGTGCCAGCAGCGCCGGGACAGCGGGCAATCAGCCCCAGCATTTT. The chain employs TRBV7-2 and TRBJ1-5, with 7 bases matching TRBD1. The CDR3 covers 15 residues. The V and J ends lost 5 bases and 2 bases, in that order; junction bases with no gene match: 6. The germline gives CDR1 SGHTA, CDR2 FQGNSA.

CDR3 region: CASSLELSGSSYNSPLHF. The DNA of the CDR3 is TGCGCCAGCAGCTTGGAGTTGTCGGGGAGCTCCTATAATTCACCCCTCCACTTT. V is TRBV5-1 and J is TRBJ1-6; D is uncertain. CDR1 and CDR2 from the germline V gene are SGHRS and YFSETQ. Deletions cut 0 bases from V and 0 bases from J, with 13 bases between. The CDR3 runs to 18 residues. Combining the CDR3 with reference TRBV5-1 and TRBJ1-6 gives the whole variable domain KAGVTQTPRYLIKTRGQQVTLSCSPISGHRSVSWYQQTPGQGLQFLFEYFSETQRNKGNFPGRFSGRQFSNSRSEMNVSTLELGDSALYLCASSLELSGSSYNSPLHFGNGTRLTVT.

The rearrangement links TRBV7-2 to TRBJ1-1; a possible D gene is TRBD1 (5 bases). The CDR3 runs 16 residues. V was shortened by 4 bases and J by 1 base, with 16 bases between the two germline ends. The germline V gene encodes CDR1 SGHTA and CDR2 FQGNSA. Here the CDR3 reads CASSSNGVDRNTEAFF. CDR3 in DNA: TGTGCCAGCAGCTCCAATGGCGTAGACAGGAACACTGAAGCTTTCTTT.

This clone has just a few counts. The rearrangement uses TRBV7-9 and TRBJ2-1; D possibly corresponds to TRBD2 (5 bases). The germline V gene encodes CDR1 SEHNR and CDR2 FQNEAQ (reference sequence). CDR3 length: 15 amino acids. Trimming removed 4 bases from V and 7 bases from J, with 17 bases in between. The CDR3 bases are TGTGCCAGCAGCTCTGCCGGGAACGAGGGAAATGAGCAGTTCTTC. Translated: CASSSAGNEGNEQFF. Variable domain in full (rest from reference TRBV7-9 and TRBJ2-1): DTGVSQNPRHKITKRGQNVTFRCDPISEHNRLYWYRQTLGQGPEFLTYFQNEAQLEKSRLLSDRFSAERPKGSFSTLEIQRTEQGDSAMYLCASSSAGNEGNEQFFGPGTRLTVL.

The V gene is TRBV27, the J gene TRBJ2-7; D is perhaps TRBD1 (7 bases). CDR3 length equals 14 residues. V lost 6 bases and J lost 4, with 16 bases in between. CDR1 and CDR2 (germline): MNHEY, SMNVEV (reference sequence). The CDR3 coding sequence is TGTGCCAGCAGCCCGGGCGGGACAGTATACGAGCAGTACGTC. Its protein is CASSPGGTVYEQYV.

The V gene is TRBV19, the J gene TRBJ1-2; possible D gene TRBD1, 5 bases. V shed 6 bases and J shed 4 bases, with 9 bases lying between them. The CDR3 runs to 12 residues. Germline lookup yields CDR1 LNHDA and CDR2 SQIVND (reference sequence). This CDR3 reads CASRSGPYGYTF. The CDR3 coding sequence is TGTGCCAGTAGATCAGGGCCCTATGGCTACACCTTC. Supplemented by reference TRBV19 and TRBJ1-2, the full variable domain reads DGGITQSPKYLFRKEGQNVTLSCEQNLNHDAMYWYRQDPGQGLRLIYYSQIVNDFQKGDIAEGYSVSREKKESFPLTVTSAQKNPTAFYLCASRSGPYGYTFGSGTRLTVV.

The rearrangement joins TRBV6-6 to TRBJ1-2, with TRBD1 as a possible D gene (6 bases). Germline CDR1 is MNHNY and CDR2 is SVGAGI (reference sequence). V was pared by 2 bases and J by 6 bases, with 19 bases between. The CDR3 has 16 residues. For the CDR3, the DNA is TGTGCCAGCAGTTACGGATTCCGGGGGGGCGAGGATGGCTACACCTTC. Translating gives CASSYGFRGGEDGYTF.

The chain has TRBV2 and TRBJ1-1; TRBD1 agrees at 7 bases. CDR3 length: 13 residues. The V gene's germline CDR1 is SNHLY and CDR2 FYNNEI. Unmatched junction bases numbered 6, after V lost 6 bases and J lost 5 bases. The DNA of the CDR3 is TGTGCCAGCAGCGGGGACAGTGGAACTGAAGCTTTCTTT. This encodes CASSGDSGTEAFF.

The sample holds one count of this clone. This chain's CDR3 is CASRWTWNTEAFF. The DNA for the CDR3 is TGTGCCAGCAGATGGACTTGGAACACTGAAGCTTTCTTT. The chain employs TRBV11-1 and TRBJ1-1; unclear D gene. The CDR3 is made up of 13 amino acids. The V and J ends lost 6 bases and 1 base respectively, with 9 bases between them. The germline V gene encodes CDR1 SGHAT and CDR2 FQDESV (reference sequence).